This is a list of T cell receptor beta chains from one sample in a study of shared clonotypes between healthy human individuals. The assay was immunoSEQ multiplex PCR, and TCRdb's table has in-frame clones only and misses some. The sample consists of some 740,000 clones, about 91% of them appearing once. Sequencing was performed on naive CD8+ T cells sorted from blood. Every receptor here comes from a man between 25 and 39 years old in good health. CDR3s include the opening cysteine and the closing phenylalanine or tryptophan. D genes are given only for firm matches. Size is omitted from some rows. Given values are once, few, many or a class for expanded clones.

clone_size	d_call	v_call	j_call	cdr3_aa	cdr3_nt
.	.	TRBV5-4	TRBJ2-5	CASSLGQVLETQYF	TGTGCCAGCAGCTTGGGACAGGTGCTAGAGACCCAGTACTTC
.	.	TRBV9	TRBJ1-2	CASSGRTVAF	TGTGCCAGCAGCGGCCGGACAGTCGCCTTC
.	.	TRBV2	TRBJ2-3	CASSEYVSSTDTQYF	TGTGCCAGCAGTGAATATGTATCTAGCACAGATACGCAGTATTTT
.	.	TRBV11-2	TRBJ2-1	CASSLESLGTPYNEQFF	TGTGCCAGCAGCTTAGAGTCATTGGGGACACCATACAATGAGCAGTTCTTC
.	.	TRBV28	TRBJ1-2	CASSLFRPGGYGYTF	TGTGCCAGCAGTTTATTCCGACCCGGGGGCTATGGCTACACCTTC
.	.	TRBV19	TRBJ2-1	CASSPPALVEQFF	TGTGCCAGTAGTCCTCCGGCTCTGGTAGAGCAGTTCTTC
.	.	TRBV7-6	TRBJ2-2	CASSESVGSVGGELFF	TGTGCCAGCAGCGAATCCGTCGGGAGTGTGGGCGGGGAGCTGTTTTTT
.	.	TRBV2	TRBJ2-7	CASSGYSEPYEQYF	TGTGCCAGCAGTGGGTACAGCGAGCCCTACGAGCAGTACTTC
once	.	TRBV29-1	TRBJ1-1	CSVEGVPEAFF	TGCAGCGTTGAGGGGGTCCCTGAAGCTTTCTTT
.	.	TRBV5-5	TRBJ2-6	CASSPAPGANVLTF	TGTGCCAGCAGCCCCGCTCCTGGGGCCAACGTCCTGACTTTC
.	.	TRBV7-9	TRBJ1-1	CASSFQGLGAEAFF	TGTGCCAGCAGCTTTCAGGGGTTAGGCGCTGAAGCTTTCTTT
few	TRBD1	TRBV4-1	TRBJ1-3	CASSQAAGGYSGNTIYF	TGCGCCAGCAGCCAAGCCGCAGGGGGATACTCTGGAAACACCATATATTTT
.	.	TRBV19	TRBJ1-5	CASSIHAGGNQPQHF	TGTGCCAGTAGTATTCACGCCGGGGGCAATCAGCCCCAGCATTTT
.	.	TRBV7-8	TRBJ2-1	CASSLGGALHYNEQFF	TGTGCCAGCAGCTTAGGGGGGGCGTTGCACTACAATGAGCAGTTCTTC
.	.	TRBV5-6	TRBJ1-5	CASSLVGGPQHF	TGTGCCAGCAGCTTGGTGGGGGGGCCCCAGCATTTT
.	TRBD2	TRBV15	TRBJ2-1	CATSSPTSGEGLGNEQFF	TGTGCCACCAGCAGCCCGACTAGCGGGGAAGGGTTAGGAAATGAGCAGTTCTTC
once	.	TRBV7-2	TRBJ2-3	CASSLETRDTQYF	TGTGCCAGCAGCTTAGAGACAAGAGATACGCAGTATTTT
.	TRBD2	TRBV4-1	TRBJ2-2	CASSQGGETLTGELFF	TGCGCCAGCAGCCAGGGAGGGGAGACACTCACCGGGGAGCTGTTTTTT
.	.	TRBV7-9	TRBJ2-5	CASSLARVWETQYF	TGTGCCAGCAGCTTAGCCAGGGTGTGGGAGACCCAGTACTTC
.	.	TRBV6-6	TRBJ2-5	CASSYRGGGTQYF	TGTGCCAGCAGTTACCGGGGAGGAGGGACCCAGTACTTC
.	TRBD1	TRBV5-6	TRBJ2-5	CASSWTGKETQYF	TGTGCCAGCAGCTGGACAGGGAAAGAGACCCAGTACTTC
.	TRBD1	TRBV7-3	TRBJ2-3	CASSLYQGDGTDTQYF	TGTGCCAGCAGCTTGTACCAGGGGGACGGCACAGATACGCAGTATTTT
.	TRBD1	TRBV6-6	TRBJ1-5	CASSRARGSNQPQHF	TGTGCCAGCAGTAGGGCCAGGGGGAGCAATCAGCCCCAGCATTTT
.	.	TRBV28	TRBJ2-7	CASSPELGGPHLYEQYF	TGTGCCAGCAGTCCCGAATTGGGGGGCCCCCACCTATACGAGCAGTACTTC
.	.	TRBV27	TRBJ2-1	CASSLLNVWGNEQFF	TGTGCCAGCAGTTTATTAAATGTATGGGGAAATGAGCAGTTCTTC
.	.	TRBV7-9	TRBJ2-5	CASSPKQGITETQYF	TGTGCCAGCAGCCCCAAACAGGGAATAACGGAGACCCAGTACTTC
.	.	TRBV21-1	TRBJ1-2	CASSKAQGKNYGYTF	TGTGCCAGCAGCAAAGCCCAGGGTAAGAACTATGGCTACACCTTC
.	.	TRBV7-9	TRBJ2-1	CASSSDNEQFF	TGTGCCAGCAGCTCCGACAATGAGCAGTTCTTC
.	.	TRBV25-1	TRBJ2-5	CASSAWVRGLKETQYF	TGTGCCAGCAGTGCCTGGGTGAGGGGCCTCAAAGAGACCCAGTACTTC
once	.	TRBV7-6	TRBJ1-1	CASSLYLGTEAFF	TGTGCCAGCAGCTTATATCTGGGAACTGAAGCTTTCTTT
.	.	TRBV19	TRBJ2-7	CASSSAASYEQYF	TGTGCCAGTAGTAGTGCAGCTTCCTACGAGCAGTACTTC
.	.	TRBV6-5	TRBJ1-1	CASSYSRGGLGFF	TGTGCCAGCAGTTACTCCCGGGGGGGTTTGGGTTTCTTT
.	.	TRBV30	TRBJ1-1	CAWSVGGGPSEAFF	TGTGCCTGGAGTGTGGGTGGGGGCCCCAGTGAAGCTTTCTTT
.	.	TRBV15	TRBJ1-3	CATSRVGLGDGTIYF	TGTGCCACCAGCAGAGTGGGCTTGGGAGACGGCACCATATATTTT
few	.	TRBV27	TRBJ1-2	CASRPAANYGYTF	TGTGCCAGCCGGCCCGCGGCTAACTATGGCTACACCTTC
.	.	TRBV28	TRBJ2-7	CASRTYRGVEQYF	TGTGCCAGCCGTACCTATAGAGGCGTCGAGCAGTACTTC
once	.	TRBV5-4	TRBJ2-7	CASRTDSSEQYF	TGTGCCAGCAGAACGGACAGTTCCGAGCAGTACTTC
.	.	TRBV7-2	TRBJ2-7	CASSFLPGQGVEQYF	TGTGCCAGCAGCTTCTTACCCGGACAAGGGGTCGAGCAGTACTTC
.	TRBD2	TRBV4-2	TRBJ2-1	CASSREGRSLNNEQFF	TGTGCCAGCAGCCGGGAGGGGCGGTCTCTAAACAATGAGCAGTTCTTC
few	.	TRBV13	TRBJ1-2	CASSLGLGSGYGYTF	TGTGCCAGCAGCTTAGGCCTGGGGTCGGGCTATGGCTACACCTTC
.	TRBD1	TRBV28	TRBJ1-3	CASSHRGFGNTIYF	TGTGCCAGCAGTCACAGGGGCTTCGGAAACACCATATATTTT
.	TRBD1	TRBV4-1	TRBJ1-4	CASSQVLTGGEKLFF	TGCGCCAGCAGCCAAGTCTTGACAGGGGGAGAAAAACTGTTTTTT
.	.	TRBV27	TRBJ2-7	CASSLYGGPPKNEQYF	TGTGCCAGCAGTTTATACGGGGGGCCCCCCAAGAACGAGCAGTACTTC
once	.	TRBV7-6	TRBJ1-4	CASSPRGGGAANEKLFF	TGTGCCAGCAGCCCCCGCGGTGGGGGGGCCGCGAATGAAAAACTGTTTTTT
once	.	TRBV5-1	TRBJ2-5	CASSLAGGRETQYF	TGCGCCAGCAGCTTGGCTGGGGGGCGGGAGACCCAGTACTTC
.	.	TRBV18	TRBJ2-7	CASSPPVPGAYYEQYF	TGTGCCAGCTCACCACCGGTTCCAGGGGCCTACTACGAGCAGTACTTC
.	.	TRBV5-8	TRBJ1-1	CASGEKAFF	TGTGCCAGCGGCGAAAAAGCTTTCTTT
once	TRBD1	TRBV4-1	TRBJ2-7	CASSHGQGIDEQYF	TGCGCCAGCAGCCATGGACAGGGGATCGACGAGCAGTACTTC
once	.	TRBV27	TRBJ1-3	CASSALGLTGNTIYF	TGTGCCAGCAGCGCGCTAGGATTAACCGGAAACACCATATATTTT
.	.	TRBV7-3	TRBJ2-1	CASSTPGRGKEKFF	TGTGCCAGCAGCACTCCTGGGCGGGGAAAGGAGAAGTTCTTC
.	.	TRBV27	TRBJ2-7	CASSWGVTYEQYF	TGTGCCAGCAGTTGGGGGGTCACTTACGAGCAGTACTTC
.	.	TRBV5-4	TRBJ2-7	CASSLLLATYPYEQYF	TGTGCCAGCAGCCTACTACTAGCTACTTACCCCTACGAGCAGTACTTC
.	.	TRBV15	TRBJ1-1	CATSRNLLQPPNTEAFF	TGTGCCACCAGCAGAAACCTCTTACAGCCCCCGAACACTGAAGCTTTCTTT
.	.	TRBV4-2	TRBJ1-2	CASSQESGVSAYGYTF	TGTGCCAGCAGCCAAGAATCCGGGGTGTCGGCCTATGGCTACACCTTC